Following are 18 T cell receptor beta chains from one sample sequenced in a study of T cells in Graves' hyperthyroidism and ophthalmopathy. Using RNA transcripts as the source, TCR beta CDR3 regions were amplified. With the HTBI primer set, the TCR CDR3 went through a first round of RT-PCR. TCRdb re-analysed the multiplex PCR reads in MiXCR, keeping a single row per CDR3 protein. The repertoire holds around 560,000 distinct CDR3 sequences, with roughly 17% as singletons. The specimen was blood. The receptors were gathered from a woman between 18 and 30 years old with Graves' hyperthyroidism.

This CDR3 reads CASSYGTGNEQYF. The DNA for the CDR3 is TGTGCCAGCAGCTACGGGACAGGGAACGAGCAGTACTTC. This rearrangement joins TRBV9 to TRBJ2-7; TRBD1 aligns across 9 bases. The ends lost 4 bases at V and 5 bases at J; junction bases unmatched: 4. In germline, CDR1 is SGDLS, CDR2 YYNGEE. CDR3 length: 13 residues.

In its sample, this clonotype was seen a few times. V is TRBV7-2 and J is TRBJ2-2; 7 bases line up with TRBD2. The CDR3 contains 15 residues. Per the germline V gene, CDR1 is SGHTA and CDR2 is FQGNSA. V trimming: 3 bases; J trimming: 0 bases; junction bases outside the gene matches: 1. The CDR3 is CASSFSGSNTGELFF. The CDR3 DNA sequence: TGTGCCAGCAGCTTTAGCGGGTCGAACACCGGGGAGCTGTTTTTT.

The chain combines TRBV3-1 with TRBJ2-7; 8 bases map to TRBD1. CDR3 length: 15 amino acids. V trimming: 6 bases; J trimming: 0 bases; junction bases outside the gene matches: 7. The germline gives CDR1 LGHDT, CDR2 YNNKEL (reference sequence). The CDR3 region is CASSNTGGSSYEQYF. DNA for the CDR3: TGTGCCAGCAGTAATACAGGGGGAAGCTCCTACGAGCAGTACTTC.

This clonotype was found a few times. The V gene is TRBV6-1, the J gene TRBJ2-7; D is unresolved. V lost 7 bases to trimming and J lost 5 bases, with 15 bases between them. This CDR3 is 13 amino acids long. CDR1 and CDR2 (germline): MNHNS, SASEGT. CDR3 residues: CASTLGGLDEQYF. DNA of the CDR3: TGTGCCAGCACCCTCGGTGGCCTGGACGAGCAGTACTTC.

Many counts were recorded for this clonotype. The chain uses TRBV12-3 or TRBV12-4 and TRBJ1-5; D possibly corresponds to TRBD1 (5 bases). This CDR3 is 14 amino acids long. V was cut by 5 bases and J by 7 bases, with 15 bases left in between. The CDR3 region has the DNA TGTGCCAGCAGTCCAAGGGGTGGTAACCAGCCCCAGCATTTT. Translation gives CASSPRGGNQPQHF.

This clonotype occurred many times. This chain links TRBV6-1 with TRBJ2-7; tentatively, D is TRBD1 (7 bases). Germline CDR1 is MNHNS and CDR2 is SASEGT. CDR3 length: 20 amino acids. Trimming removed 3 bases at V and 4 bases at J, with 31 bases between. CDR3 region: CASSEDRQGRGVGLVYEQYF. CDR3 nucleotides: TGTGCCAGCAGTGAGGACCGACAGGGTAGAGGAGTGGGACTGGTATACGAGCAGTACTTC.

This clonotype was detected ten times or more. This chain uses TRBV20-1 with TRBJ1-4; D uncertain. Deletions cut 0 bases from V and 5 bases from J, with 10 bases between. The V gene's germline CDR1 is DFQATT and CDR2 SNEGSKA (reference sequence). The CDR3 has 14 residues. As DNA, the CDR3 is TGCAGTGCTAGAGATGCAGTGACGAATGAAAAACTGTTTTTT. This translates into CSARDAVTNEKLFF.

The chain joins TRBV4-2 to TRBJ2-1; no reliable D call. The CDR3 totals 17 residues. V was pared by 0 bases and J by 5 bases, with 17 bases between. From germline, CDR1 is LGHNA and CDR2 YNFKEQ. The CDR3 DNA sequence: TGTGCCAGCAGCCAAGATCCATTCAGCGCAAATAACAATGAGCAGTTCTTC. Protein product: CASSQDPFSANNNEQFF.

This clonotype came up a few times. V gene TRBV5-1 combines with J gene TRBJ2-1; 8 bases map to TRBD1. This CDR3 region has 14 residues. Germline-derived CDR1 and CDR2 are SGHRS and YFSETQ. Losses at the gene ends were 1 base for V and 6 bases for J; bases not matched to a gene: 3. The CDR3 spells CASSLLQGVNEQFF. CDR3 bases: TGCGCCAGCAGCTTGTTACAGGGGGTCAATGAGCAGTTCTTC.

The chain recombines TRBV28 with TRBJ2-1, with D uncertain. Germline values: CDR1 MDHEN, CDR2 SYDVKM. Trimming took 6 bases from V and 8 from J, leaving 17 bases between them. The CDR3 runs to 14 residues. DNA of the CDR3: TGTGCCAGCAGCGTATCTCCCCAGGACGATGAGCAGTTCTTC. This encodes CASSVSPQDDEQFF.

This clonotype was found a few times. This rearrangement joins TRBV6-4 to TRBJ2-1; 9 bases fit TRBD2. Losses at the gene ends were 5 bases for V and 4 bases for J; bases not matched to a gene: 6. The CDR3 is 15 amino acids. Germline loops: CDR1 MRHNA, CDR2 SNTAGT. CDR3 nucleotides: TGTGCCAGCAGTTATAGCGGGAGCATTTACAATGAGCAGTTCTTC. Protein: CASSYSGSIYNEQFF.

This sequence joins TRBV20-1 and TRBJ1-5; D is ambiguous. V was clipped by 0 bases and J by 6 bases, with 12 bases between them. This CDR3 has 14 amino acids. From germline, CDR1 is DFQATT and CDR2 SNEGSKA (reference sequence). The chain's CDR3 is CSARDLREPQPQHF. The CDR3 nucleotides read TGCAGTGCTAGAGATCTGCGAGAGCCTCAGCCCCAGCATTTT.

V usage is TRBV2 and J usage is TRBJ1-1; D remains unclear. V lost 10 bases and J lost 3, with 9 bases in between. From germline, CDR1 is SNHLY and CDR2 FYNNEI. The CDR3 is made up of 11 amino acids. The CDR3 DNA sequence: TGTGCCAAGAGGGCGGACACTGAAGCTTTCTTT. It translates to CAKRADTEAFF.

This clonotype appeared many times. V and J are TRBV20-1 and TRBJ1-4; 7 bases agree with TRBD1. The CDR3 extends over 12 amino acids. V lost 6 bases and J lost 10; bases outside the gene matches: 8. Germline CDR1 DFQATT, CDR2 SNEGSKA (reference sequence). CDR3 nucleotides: TGCAGTGCCCGGACAGGAGGGGGAAAACTGTTTTTT. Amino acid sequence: CSARTGGGKLFF.

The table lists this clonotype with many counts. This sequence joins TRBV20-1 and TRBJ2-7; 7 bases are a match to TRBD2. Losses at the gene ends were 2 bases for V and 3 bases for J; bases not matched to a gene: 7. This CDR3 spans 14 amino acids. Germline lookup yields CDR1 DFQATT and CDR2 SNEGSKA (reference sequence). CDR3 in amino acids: CSARMGGGIYEQYF. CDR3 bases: TGCAGTGCTAGAATGGGGGGGGGGATCTACGAGCAGTACTTC.

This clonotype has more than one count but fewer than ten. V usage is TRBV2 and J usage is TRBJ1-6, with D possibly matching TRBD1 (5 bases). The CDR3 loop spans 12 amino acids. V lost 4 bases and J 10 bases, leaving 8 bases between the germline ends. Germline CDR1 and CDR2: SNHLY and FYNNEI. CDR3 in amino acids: CASSAGPSPLHF. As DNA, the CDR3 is TGTGCCAGCAGTGCGGGACCCTCACCCCTCCACTTT.

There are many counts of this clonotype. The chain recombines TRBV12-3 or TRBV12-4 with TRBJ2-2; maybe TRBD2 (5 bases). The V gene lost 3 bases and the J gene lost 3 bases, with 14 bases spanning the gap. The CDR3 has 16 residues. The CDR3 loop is CASSLRGQDHTGELFF. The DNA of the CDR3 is TGTGCCAGCAGTTTGCGCGGGCAGGACCACACCGGGGAGCTGTTTTTT.

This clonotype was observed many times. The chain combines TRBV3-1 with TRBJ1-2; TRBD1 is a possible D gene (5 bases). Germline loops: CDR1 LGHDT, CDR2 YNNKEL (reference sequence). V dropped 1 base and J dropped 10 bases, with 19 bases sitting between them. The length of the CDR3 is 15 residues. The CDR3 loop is CASSQGGSLDLYYTF. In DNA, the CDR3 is TGTGCCAGCAGCCAAGGGGGCAGCCTTGACCTATACTACACCTTC. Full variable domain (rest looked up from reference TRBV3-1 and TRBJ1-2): DTAVSQTPKYLVTQMGNDKSIKCEQNLGHDTMYWYKQDSKKFLKIMFSYNNKELIINETVPNRFSPKSPDKAHLNLHINSLELGDSAVYFCASSQGGSLDLYYTFGSGTRLTVV.